The entry that follows covers one TCR beta chain sequence. Its matching antigen is unknown. CDR3 length equals 16 residues. Germline V lookup: CDR1 MNHEY, CDR2 SMNVEV (reference sequence). Unmatched junction bases numbered 10, after V lost 5 bases and J lost 5 bases. The data were taken from a study of cytomegalovirus exposure and HLA in healthy donors. The donors formed part of the roughly 110-subject validation cohort, distinct from the roughly 640-subject first cohort. Study results and caveats: Rare TCR sequences predominated, though certain public TCRs were found in many donors. A list of roughly 180 TCR beta chains associated with cytomegalovirus was given. Subsequent analysis found a tendency for first-cohort TCR clusters to co-occur within the 100 to 150 validation repertoires.

Some clones are missing from TCRdb's copy, which holds only in-frame ones; the method was immunoSEQ multiplex PCR. In the table there are 55,000 to 75,000 clones, nearly 95% of which are singletons. The rearrangement links TRBV27 to TRBJ2-5, with 11 nucleotides matching TRBD2. Sequenced sample: PBMCs. This clonotype originated in a man aged 18 to 30 in good health and CMV-seropositive. Written as DNA, the CDR3 is TGTGCCAGCAGTCCAATAGCGGGAGGGTTAGGGGAGACCCAGTACTTC. This gives the protein CASSPIAGGLGETQYF.